This entry describes one TCR beta chain. The antigen is not known. The sample comes from a study of shared clonotypes between healthy human individuals. The trim removed 2 bases at V and 5 bases at J, leaving 5 bases unmatched. This CDR3 spans 15 amino acids. Germline values: CDR1 MNHEY, CDR2 SVGAGI. Study-wide findings and caveats: Memory subsets generally showed smaller estimated richness than naive subsets did.

Profiled with immunoSEQ multiplex PCR; TCRdb holds only in-frame clones, not every one. The repertoire holds approximately 2.5 million clones, with approximately 92% as singletons. From CD4+ cells came CD45RA+ naive and CD45RA-negative memory subsets. The clonotype was recovered from a man between 18 and 29 years old in good health. Material for sequencing was naive CD4+ T cells sorted from blood. Subset denoted: CD45RA+ positively selected. The chain carries TRBV6-5 and TRBJ2-1; 8 bases line up with TRBD2. CDR3 nucleotides: TGTGCCAGCAGTTACCTAGGACTAGCAGACAATGAGCAGTTCTTC. It codes for CASSYLGLADNEQFF.